The sequence of this T cell receptor (beta chain) was determined in a study of blood T cell repertoires in COVID-19 (dated by TCRdb to about 2020). A note on the overall study: Collaborator samples came from the United States, Italy and Spain and covered acute and convalescent phases of COVID-19. The material from the prospective study consisted of cDNA or gDNA derived from T cells, B-cell-depleted T cells, or PBMCs. Subjects who had been exposed to COVID-19, were actively infected with it, or had recovered from it provided the deeply sampled blood TCRbeta repertoires that made up the dataset. The repertoires were released in a freely available public database intended as a resource for research on the immune response to SARS-CoV-2. The samples were drawn from two sources: the first 160 participants of the ongoing ImmuneRACE study, and over 1,000 subjects contributed by 6 global collaborators. The sample metadata nearly always contained a de-identified subject ID, COVID-19 status, age in years and sex. Where HLA class I and class II types were available, the types were taken from metadata supplied by the sample provider, not from assay-based typing.

Trimming removed 9 bases from V and 2 bases from J, leaving 10 bases between the germline ends. The germline V gene (reference sequence) gives CDR1 as LGHDT and CDR2 as YNNKEL. Inclusive of the bounding cysteine and phenylalanine, the CDR3 is 13 residues long. The CDR3 DNA has 39 bases and is translated from base 1. Comments on this clone: The antigen it recognizes is unknown. No much larger clonotype is one base removed from it; base qualities were not supplied.

Each collaborating institution followed its own protocols to collect whole blood in K2EDTA tubes. Collaborator samples were shipped for TCRbeta analysis as frozen whole blood, isolated PBMCs, or DNA extracted from either sample type. TCRbeta CDR3 regions were amplified from genomic DNA by means of the immunoSEQ Assay, a bias-controlled multiplex PCR. The study's own analysis went as follows. Within the assay, amplification of reference gene primers was used to estimate how many nucleated cells each sample contained. To quantify the absolute abundance of each unique TCRbeta CDR3 rearrangement, sequence reads were collapsed and filtered. For each sample, productive Simpson clonality was calculated as the square root of Simpson's diversity index over productive rearrangements. TCRdb provides this immuneACCESS table in a form limited to in-frame rearrangements. Some clones are lacking; in checked studies, under half of them reflect an unresolved V gene, and why the rest are absent is not known. V, J and clone size are those of that table, while D and trimming were read from the DNA. Recorded for this sample are approximately 44,000 clones; roughly 90% of them occurred a single time. The leading ten clones occupy under 9% of the sample.

The research as a whole found: How much clinical and demographic metadata was included differed by source and by participant, and the metadata was provided uncurated.

Here the chain combines TRBV3-1 (or the pseudogene TRBV3-2) and TRBJ1-4, with no reliable assignment of the D segment. The clonotype originates from a man between 60 and 75 years old with active COVID-19. What was sequenced was peripheral blood. The CDR3 reads CASKGGTNEKLFF. The DNA sequence is given as TGTGCCAGTAAGGGAGGGACTAATGAAAAACTGTTTTTT.